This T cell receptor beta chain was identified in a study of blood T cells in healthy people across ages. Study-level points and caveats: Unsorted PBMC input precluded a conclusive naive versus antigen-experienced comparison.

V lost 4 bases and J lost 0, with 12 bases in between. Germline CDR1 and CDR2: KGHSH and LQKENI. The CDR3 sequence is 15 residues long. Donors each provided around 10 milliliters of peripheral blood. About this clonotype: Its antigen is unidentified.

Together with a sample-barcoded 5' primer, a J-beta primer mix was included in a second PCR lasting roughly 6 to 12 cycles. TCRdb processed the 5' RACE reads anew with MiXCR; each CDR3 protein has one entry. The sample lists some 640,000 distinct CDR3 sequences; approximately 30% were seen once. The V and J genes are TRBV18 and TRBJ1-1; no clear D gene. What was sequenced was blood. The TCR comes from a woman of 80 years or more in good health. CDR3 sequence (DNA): TGTGCCAGCTCACTAGGGTTCAACTTGAACACTGAAGCTTTCTTT. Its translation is CASSLGFNLNTEAFF.